This T cell receptor (beta chain) was identified in a study of blood T cells in healthy people across ages. The germline V gene has CDR1 DFQATT and CDR2 SNEGSKA (reference sequence). This CDR3 comprises 15 residues. V lost 2 bases, J lost 4 bases, and 8 bases stayed unmatched. Combining a sample-barcoded 5' primer with a J-beta primer mix, a second PCR ran for about 7 to 11 cycles. A template-switch adaptor that had 12 random nucleotides put a tag on each cDNA molecule. TCRdb reanalysed the 5' RACE reads using MiXCR and keeps one entry per CDR3 protein. The data contain over a million distinct CDR3 sequences, over 35% of them singletons.

Sequenced sample: blood. This receptor was obtained from a woman in her sixties in good health. V gene TRBV20-1 combines with J gene TRBJ2-5, with 9 bases matching TRBD2. CDR3 nucleotides: TGCAGTGCTAGACGTGCTAGCGGGAATGGAGAGACCCAGTACTTC. It is translated as CSARRASGNGETQYF.